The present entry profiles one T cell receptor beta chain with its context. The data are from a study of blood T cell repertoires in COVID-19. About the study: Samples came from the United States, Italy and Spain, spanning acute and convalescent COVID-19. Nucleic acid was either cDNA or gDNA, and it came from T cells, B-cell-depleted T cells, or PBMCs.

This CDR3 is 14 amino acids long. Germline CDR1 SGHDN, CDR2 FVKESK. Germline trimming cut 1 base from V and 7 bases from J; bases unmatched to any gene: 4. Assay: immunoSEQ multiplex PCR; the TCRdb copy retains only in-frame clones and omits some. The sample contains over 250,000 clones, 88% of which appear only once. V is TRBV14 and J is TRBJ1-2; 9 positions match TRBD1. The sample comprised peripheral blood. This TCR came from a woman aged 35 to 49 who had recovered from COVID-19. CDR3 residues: CASSQVGQGFGYTF. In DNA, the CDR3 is TGTGCCAGCAGCCAAGTCGGACAGGGGTTTGGCTACACCTTC.